Presented here are 31 T cell receptor beta chains from one specimen sequenced in a study of cytomegalovirus exposure and HLA in healthy donors. Primers included in the PCR were 60 Vbeta and 13 Jbeta primers. This table comes from immunoSEQ multiplex PCR, and its TCRdb copy is limited to in-frame clones, with some not included. The table records about 180,000 clones, approximately 82% of them present only once. Material for sequencing was PBMCs. The origin of the receptors is a girl aged 2 to 9 in good health and CMV-seropositive.

This chain uses TRBV27 with TRBJ1-6, with D possibly being TRBD1 (5 bases). This CDR3 region has 13 residues. V lost 5 bases to trimming and J lost 7 bases, with 9 bases between them. In germline, CDR1 is MNHEY, CDR2 SMNVEV (reference sequence). Here the CDR3 DNA reads TGTGCCAGCAGTCGGGGGGGGAATTCACCCCTCCACTTT. Translated, it gives CASSRGGNSPLHF.

V usage is TRBV28 and J usage is TRBJ1-1; 7 positions agree with TRBD1. Per germline, CDR1 MDHEN and CDR2 SYDVKM. Trimming at V came to 3 bases and at J to 6 bases, leaving 10 bases not matched to a gene. The CDR3 runs 15 residues. The CDR3, as DNA: TGTGCCAGCAGTTTCCTCAACAGGGGTTTCGCTGAAGCTTTCTTT. It is translated as CASSFLNRGFAEAFF.

The chain joins TRBV30 to TRBJ2-3; D is perhaps TRBD1 (5 bases). The CDR3 loop spans 13 amino acids. Germline V gene sequence: CDR1 GTSNPN, CDR2 SVGIG (reference sequence). The ends were cut back, 0 bases at V and 2 bases at J, with 6 bases in the middle. The CDR3 sequence is CAWSVQATDTQYF. The CDR3 nucleotides are TGTGCCTGGAGTGTACAGGCCACAGATACGCAGTATTTT.

The rearrangement joins TRBV4-2 to TRBJ1-1; a weak D match, TRBD1 (5 bases). Trimming cost V 1 base and J 0 bases, with 6 bases left between them. This CDR3 is built from 14 residues. Per germline, CDR1 LGHNA and CDR2 YNFKEQ. Here the CDR3 reads CASSQGQMNTEAFF. The CDR3 DNA sequence: TGTGCCAGCAGCCAAGGACAGATGAACACTGAAGCTTTCTTT.

V and J are TRBV5-5 and TRBJ2-7; D remains ambiguous. This CDR3 is built from 15 residues. V was trimmed by 0 bases and J by 13 bases, leaving 23 bases between them. CDR1 is SGHKS, CDR2 YYEKEE, per germline (reference sequence). In DNA, the CDR3 is TGTGCCAGCAGCTTGGTCCTCGGTACTGCGGCTGTTGAATACTTC. This translates into CASSLVLGTAAVEYF.

The rearrangement joins TRBV27 to TRBJ2-1; D ambiguous. CDR1 MNHEY and CDR2 SMNVEV come from the germline V gene (reference sequence). The CDR3 totals 11 residues. V was clipped by 3 bases and J by 6 bases, with 3 bases between them. CDR3 region: CASSFSNEQFF. In nucleotides, the CDR3 is TGTGCCAGCAGTTTTAGCAATGAGCAGTTCTTC.

The rearrangement joins TRBV5-1 to TRBJ2-1; maybe TRBD2 (6 bases). Germline CDR1 SGHRS, CDR2 YFSETQ. V was shortened by 4 bases and J by 0 bases, with 14 bases between the two germline ends. This CDR3 spans 16 amino acids. CDR3 amino acids: CASSRAGVSSYNEQFF. The CDR3 DNA follows: TGCGCCAGCAGCCGAGCGGGCGTGAGCTCCTACAATGAGCAGTTCTTC.

The chain links TRBV25-1 to TRBJ2-5; D is perhaps TRBD1 (5 bases). The CDR3 sequence is 13 residues long. Germline assignment: CDR1 MGHDK and CDR2 SYGVNS. V was trimmed by 8 bases and J by 3 bases, leaving 13 bases between them. As DNA, the CDR3 is TGTGCCAGCCGACGGCAGGGAAAAGAGACCCAGTACTTC. Protein: CASRRQGKETQYF.

The chain uses TRBV5-8 and TRBJ2-3; D perhaps matches TRBD2 (5 bases). V was cut by 0 bases and J by 2 bases, with 22 bases left in between. Looked up from germline, CDR1 is SGHTS and CDR2 is YDEGEE. This CDR3 region has 19 residues. The CDR3 spells CASSLAFGILATSTDTQYF. The CDR3 DNA sequence: TGTGCCAGCAGCTTGGCCTTCGGAATCTTAGCGACCTCCACAGATACGCAGTATTTT.

This rearrangement joins TRBV6-1 to TRBJ2-6; D not certain. V was cut by 2 bases and J by 4 bases, with 15 bases left in between. The CDR3 has 17 residues. CDR1 MNHNS and CDR2 SASEGT come from the germline V gene. The CDR3 here is CASSERESLYGANVLTF. DNA of the CDR3: TGTGCCAGCAGTGAAAGAGAAAGTTTATACGGGGCCAACGTCCTGACTTTC.

The chain has TRBV7-2 and TRBJ2-7; 8 bases are shared with TRBD2. The CDR3 has 18 amino acids. Germline lookup yields CDR1 SGHTA and CDR2 FQGNSA. V shed 3 bases, J shed 0 bases, and the junction held 13 bases outside the gene matches. CDR3 DNA sequence: TGTGCCAGCAGCTTGGGTCCCGCAGCGGGAGACTTCTCCTACGAGCAGTACTTC. Protein sequence: CASSLGPAAGDFSYEQYF.

This clone came up once. This chain joins TRBV7-2 and TRBJ1-5; 9 bases are shared with TRBD1. Unmatched junction bases numbered 5, after V lost 5 bases and J lost 9 bases. In germline, CDR1 is SGHTA, CDR2 FQGNSA. CDR3 length equals 13 residues. The CDR3 region is CASSRGTGRPQHF. As DNA, the CDR3 is TGTGCCAGCAGCCGCGGGACAGGGAGGCCCCAGCATTTT.

The CDR3 is CASSLWGEETQYF. CDR3 DNA: TGTGCCAGCAGCTTATGGGGGGAAGAGACCCAGTACTTC. The V gene is TRBV7-6, the J gene TRBJ2-5, with a weak D call TRBD2 (6 bases). Germline CDR1 reads SGHVS; CDR2 reads FNYEAQ. The V gene lost 2 bases and the J gene lost 3 bases, with 7 bases spanning the gap. CDR3 length: 13 amino acids.

V is TRBV11-3 and J is TRBJ2-7; no clear D gene. Trimming took off 3 bases at V and 1 base at J, with 7 bases between the two ends. The germline CDR1 and CDR2 sequences are SGHNT and YENEEA. The CDR3 contains 13 residues. In DNA, the CDR3 is TGTGCCAGCAGCTTCGCACTATCCTACGAGCAGTACTTC. Amino acids: CASSFALSYEQYF.

V usage is TRBV28 and J usage is TRBJ2-7; TRBD2 is a possible D gene (6 bases). The CDR3 is 14 amino acids. Germline-derived CDR1 and CDR2 are MDHEN and SYDVKM. Deletions cut 2 bases from V and 3 bases from J, with 11 bases between. The CDR3 coding sequence is TGTGCCAGCAGTTTAGGGACTCTGATCTACGAGCAGTACTTC. Residues: CASSLGTLIYEQYF.

This sequence joins TRBV5-4 and TRBJ2-3; TRBD1 is a possible D gene (7 bases). V was cut by 4 bases and J by 6 bases, with 24 bases left in between. The CDR3 consists of 17 residues. Germline CDR1 is SGHNT and CDR2 is YYREEE (reference sequence). The CDR3 loop is CASSPTLSRPGGDTQYF. The CDR3 region has the DNA TGTGCCAGCAGCCCTACTCTTAGCCGCCCAGGGGGGGATACGCAGTATTTT. Full variable domain (outside the CDR3, taken from reference TRBV5-4 and TRBJ2-3): ETGVTQSPTHLIKTRGQQVTLRCSSQSGHNTVSWYQQALGQGPQFIFQYYREEENGRGNFPPRFSGLQFPNYSSELNVNALELDDSALYLCASSPTLSRPGGDTQYFGPGTRLTVL.

The chain joins TRBV27 to TRBJ2-4, with 14 bases aligning to TRBD2. J lost 0 bases, V lost 5 bases, and 6 bases had no gene match. Germline V gene sequence: CDR1 MNHEY, CDR2 SMNVEV (reference sequence). This CDR3 has 18 amino acids. The CDR3 protein is CASSTGLAGAIAKNIQYF. Written as DNA, the CDR3 is TGTGCCAGCAGTACGGGACTAGCGGGGGCCATAGCCAAAAACATTCAGTACTTC.

This clone showed up just once. The CDR3 is CASSSIRGTNTGELFF. The DNA of the CDR3 is TGTGCCAGCAGCTCGATTCGGGGGACTAACACCGGGGAGCTGTTTTTT. The rearrangement links TRBV11-2 to TRBJ2-2; TRBD2 might be the D (6 bases). Germline CDR1 is SGHAT and CDR2 is FQNNGV. There are 16 residues in the CDR3. Trimming cost V 4 bases and J 2 bases, with 14 bases left between them. Full variable domain (rest looked up from reference TRBV11-2 and TRBJ2-2): EAGVAQSPRYKIIEKRQSVAFWCNPISGHATLYWYQQILGQGPKLLIQFQNNGVVDDSQLPKDRFSAERLKGVDSTLKIQPAKLEDSAVYLCASSSIRGTNTGELFFGEGSRLTVL.

The chain joins TRBV7-2 to TRBJ1-5; possible D gene TRBD1, 5 bases. V was clipped by 3 bases and J by 8 bases, with 11 bases between them. The CDR3 loop spans 13 amino acids. The germline CDR1 and CDR2 sequences are SGHTA and FQGNSA. The CDR3 loop reads CASSFRGVEPQHF. The DNA for the CDR3 is TGTGCCAGCAGCTTCCGGGGGGTGGAGCCCCAGCATTTT.

The sample holds one count of this clone. V gene TRBV6-4 combines with J gene TRBJ1-2, with 9 bases fitting TRBD1. The CDR3 consists of 14 residues. V gave up 6 bases and J gave up 5 bases; unmatched junction bases: 7. Germline-derived CDR1 and CDR2 are MRHNA and SNTAGT. CDR3 residues: CASRPGQGVYGYTF. CDR3 nucleotides: TGTGCCAGCAGGCCGGGACAGGGAGTTTATGGCTACACCTTC.

The chain couples TRBV9 to TRBJ2-2; 9 bases fit TRBD2. CDR3 size: 16 residues. Germline CDR1 and CDR2: SGDLS and YYNGEE. After removal of 1 base from V and 4 bases from J, the junction contained 5 bases not matched to a gene. The CDR3 region has the DNA TGTGCCAGCAGCGTATGGGCGGGGGGGTCCACCGGGGAGCTGTTTTTT. Amino acid sequence: CASSVWAGGSTGELFF.

This chain's CDR3 is CASRMGASGRGDTQYF. CDR3 nucleotide sequence: TGTGCCAGTAGAATGGGGGCCAGCGGGAGGGGGGATACGCAGTATTTT. The V call is TRBV19, the J call TRBJ2-3, with TRBD2 matching 10 bases. The V and J ends lost 6 bases and 6 bases, in that order; junction bases with no gene match: 12. This CDR3 contains 16 residues. Per the germline V gene, CDR1 is LNHDA and CDR2 is SQIVND (reference sequence).

This clone was seen a few times. The chain uses TRBV6-6 and TRBJ2-7; 8 positions agree with TRBD2. CDR3 length: 15 amino acids. The V gene's germline CDR1 is MNHNY and CDR2 SVGAGI (reference sequence). Trimming removed 0 bases from V and 5 bases from J; junction bases left unmatched: 6. The CDR3 bases are TGTGCCAGCAGTTACTCAAGCGGGAGTTTAAACGAGCAGTACTTC. Translation gives CASSYSSGSLNEQYF.

The V and J genes are TRBV7-6 and TRBJ2-5, with D possibly TRBD2 on 5 matching bases. Germline CDR1 and CDR2: SGHVS and FNYEAQ. The germline V and J ends were trimmed by 0 bases and 0 bases, with 5 bases remaining between them. The CDR3 contains 14 residues. CDR3 sequence (DNA): TGTGCCAGCAGCTTAGCCGGGAACCAAGAGACCCAGTACTTC. It translates to CASSLAGNQETQYF.

This clone was recorded once. The chain carries TRBV28 and TRBJ2-1; D possibly corresponds to TRBD2 (5 bases). Trimming pared 8 bases from V and 1 base from J, leaving 12 bases between. The CDR3 has 14 amino acids. Per the germline V gene, CDR1 is MDHEN and CDR2 is SYDVKM. CDR3 in DNA: TGTGCCAGCGACCGCCCGGGGTCCTACAATGAGCAGTTCTTC. Amino acids: CASDRPGSYNEQFF.

This clone was recorded only once. This rearrangement joins TRBV6-4 to TRBJ2-3, with D possibly being TRBD2 (6 bases). CDR3 length: 15 residues. Trimming removed 6 bases at V and 2 bases at J, with 15 bases between. CDR1 is MRHNA and CDR2 is SNTAGT in the germline V gene. CDR3 in DNA: TGTGCCAGCAGCGTTGGGGGACTGCTCACAGATACGCAGTATTTT. Translation: CASSVGGLLTDTQYF.

V gene TRBV27 combines with J gene TRBJ1-6; D possibly corresponds to TRBD1 (5 bases). In germline, CDR1 is MNHEY, CDR2 SMNVEV (reference sequence). Trimming pared 5 bases from V and 7 bases from J, leaving 9 bases between. The CDR3 consists of 13 residues. The CDR3 spells CASSPRQNSPLHF. The DNA for the CDR3 is TGTGCCAGCAGTCCAAGACAGAATTCACCCCTCCACTTT.

This clone was recorded only once. In DNA, the CDR3 is TGTGCCTGGAGTGTACACCCGCAGTTTGGCTACACCTTC. Translating gives CAWSVHPQFGYTF. The chain joins TRBV30 to TRBJ1-2; no reliable D call. This CDR3 has 13 amino acids. CDR1 and CDR2 (germline): GTSNPN, SVGIG (reference sequence). The ends were cut back, 0 bases at V and 7 bases at J, with 12 bases in the middle.

This chain connects TRBV5-1 to TRBJ2-3; tentatively, D is TRBD2 (6 bases). V shed 8 bases and J shed 1 base, with 17 bases lying between them. This CDR3 comprises 15 residues. Germline values: CDR1 SGHRS, CDR2 YFSETQ. The CDR3 coding sequence is TGCGCCAGTTCCCGATCGGGGACTCGCACAGATACGCAGTATTTT. This codes for CASSRSGTRTDTQYF.

This chain uses TRBV2 with TRBJ2-7; the D gene is possibly TRBD2 (5 bases). V was trimmed by 9 bases and J by 1 base, leaving 19 bases between them. Per the germline V gene, CDR1 is SNHLY and CDR2 is FYNNEI. This CDR3 has 15 residues. This CDR3 is CASRGLRSGSYEQYF. CDR3 coding DNA: TGTGCCAGTAGAGGCTTACGAAGCGGATCCTACGAGCAGTACTTC. Supplemented by reference TRBV2 and TRBJ2-7, the full variable domain reads EPEVTQTPSHQVTQMGQEVILRCVPISNHLYFYWYRQILGQKVEFLVSFYNNEISEKSEIFDDQFSVERPDGSNFTLKIRSTKLEDSAMYFCASRGLRSGSYEQYFGPGTRLTVT.

As concerns this clone: One end of the junction fails to match germline, which may point to a read error. The chain employs TRBV5-4 and TRBJ1-4; 11 bases are a match to TRBD1. The CDR3 spans 16 residues. CDR1 SGHNT and CDR2 YYREEE come from the germline V gene (reference sequence). The CDR3 DNA reads as TGTGCCAGCAGCCGCCGGGACAGGGGGGGTAGGGAAAAACCGTTTTTT. Translation: CASSRRDRGGREKPFF.